This T cell receptor beta chain originates from a study of cytotoxic CD8 clonotypes in ibrutinib-treated CLL. Researchers set a sequencing depth target of 1 in 200,000 to 1 in 1 million T cells. Using immunoSEQ multiplex PCR, the repertoire was profiled, and TCRdb retains in-frame clones only, with some absent. The sample lists roughly 180,000 clones; approximately 80% were seen once. In its sample, this clone was seen once. Its antigen is unknown. Germline V gene sequence: CDR1 SNHLY, CDR2 FYNNEI. V shed 7 bases, J shed 3 bases, and the junction held 11 bases outside the gene matches. The CDR3 contains 16 residues. Cryopreserved PBMCs supplied roughly 1.8 micrograms of genomic DNA for TCR beta libraries. Notes on the study in general: Baseline levels of clonality went above those of age-matched healthy donors and moved with circulating CD8+ T-cell counts.

This sequence originates from a human donor with chronic lymphocytic leukemia. The chain recombines TRBV2 with TRBJ2-5; 10 nucleotides match TRBD2. Sequencing used PBMCs, obtained after 24 months of ibrutinib treatment. CDR3 amino acids: CASTRGLADTKETQYF. The CDR3 DNA reads TGTGCCAGCACCAGAGGACTAGCGGACACAAAAGAGACCCAGTACTTC.